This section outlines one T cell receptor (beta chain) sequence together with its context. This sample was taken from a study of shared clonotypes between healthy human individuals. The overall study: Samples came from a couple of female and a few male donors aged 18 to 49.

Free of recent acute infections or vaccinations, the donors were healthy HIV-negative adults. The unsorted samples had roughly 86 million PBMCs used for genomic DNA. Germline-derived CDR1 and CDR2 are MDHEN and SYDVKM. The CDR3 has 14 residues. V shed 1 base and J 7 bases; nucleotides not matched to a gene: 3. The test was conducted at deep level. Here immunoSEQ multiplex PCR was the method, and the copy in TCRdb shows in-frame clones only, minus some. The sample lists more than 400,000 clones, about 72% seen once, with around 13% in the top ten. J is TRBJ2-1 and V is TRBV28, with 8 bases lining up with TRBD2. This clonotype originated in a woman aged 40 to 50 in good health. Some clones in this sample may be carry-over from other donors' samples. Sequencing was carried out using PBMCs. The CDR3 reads CASSLSGTRNEQFF. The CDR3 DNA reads TGTGCCAGCAGTTTATCGGGGACTAGGAATGAGCAGTTCTTC.